This TCR beta chain appears in the sequencing data of a study of cytomegalovirus exposure and HLA in healthy donors. Regarding the study as a whole: Most CMV-associated TCR beta chains appeared HLA-restricted in a later analysis. In an earlier analysis, productive rearrangement rates for most beta V segments clustered near 87% or 30%.

Primers included in the PCR were 60 Vbeta and 13 Jbeta primers. Under the authors' procedure: In a later analysis, the count reached 82 million or so unique TCR beta chains, with about 12 million shared. TCRdb's table, derived via immunoSEQ multiplex PCR, lists solely in-frame clones and lacks some. Clonal size and the V and J genes are those of that table, whereas D and trimming came from the DNA. Recorded here are over 100,000 clones; the top ten clones represent approximately 6.8%. Germline CDR1 and CDR2: SGHDT and YYEEEE. The CDR3 spans 13 residues. Comment on this clone: Its target is not known. One junction end does not reproduce the germline sequence, and a read error may be involved.

The specimen was PBMCs. V is TRBV5-6 and J is TRBJ2-3, with 13 bases matching TRBD2. This sequence was found in a man aged 35-49 years in good health and CMV-seropositive. In DNA form, the CDR3 reads TGTGCCAGCAGCTTTGGGACTAGCGGGACCCGGGAGTTT. Encoded protein: CASSFGTSGTREF.